This T cell receptor beta chain comes out of a study of beta chain features in type 1 diabetes. Study results and limitations: Moderately but significantly shorter TCRB CDR3s were found in Type 1 diabetes patients in all four CD4+ subsets.

Every bit of the isolated RNA underwent reverse transcription, so sequencing read expressed TCRB transcripts. Some clones are missing from TCRdb's copy, which holds only in-frame ones; the method was immunoSEQ multiplex PCR. This sample has under 850,000 clones, with 13% found just once. This clone has just a few counts. Antigen specificity is unknown. Unmatched junction bases numbered 4, after V lost 7 bases and J lost 4 bases. The length of the CDR3 is 13 residues. The germline gives CDR1 SQVTM, CDR2 ANQGSEA. Sequenced material: naive CD4+ T cells from blood. The origin of this receptor is a man between 18 and 35 years old with type 1 diabetes. The chain is built from TRBV29-1 and TRBJ2-1, with TRBD2 matching over 10 bases. Here the CDR3 reads CSGKRGGYNEQFF. The CDR3 DNA is TGCAGCGGCAAGCGGGGGGGATACAATGAGCAGTTCTTC.